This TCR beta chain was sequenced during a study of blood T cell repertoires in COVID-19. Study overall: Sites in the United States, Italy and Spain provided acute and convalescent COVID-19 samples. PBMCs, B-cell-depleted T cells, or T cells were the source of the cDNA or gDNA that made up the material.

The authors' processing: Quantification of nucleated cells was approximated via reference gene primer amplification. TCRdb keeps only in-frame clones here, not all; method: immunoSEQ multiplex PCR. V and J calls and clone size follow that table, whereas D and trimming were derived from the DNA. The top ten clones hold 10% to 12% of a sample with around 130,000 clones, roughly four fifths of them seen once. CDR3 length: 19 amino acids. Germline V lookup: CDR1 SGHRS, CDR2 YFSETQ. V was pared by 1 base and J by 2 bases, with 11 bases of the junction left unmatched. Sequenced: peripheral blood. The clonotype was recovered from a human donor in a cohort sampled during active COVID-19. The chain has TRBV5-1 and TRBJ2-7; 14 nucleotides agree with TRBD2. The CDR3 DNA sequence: TGCGCCAGCAGCTTGAGCGGAGGACTAGCGGGGGGACAAACCTACGAGCAGTACTTC. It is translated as CASSLSGGLAGGQTYEQYF.